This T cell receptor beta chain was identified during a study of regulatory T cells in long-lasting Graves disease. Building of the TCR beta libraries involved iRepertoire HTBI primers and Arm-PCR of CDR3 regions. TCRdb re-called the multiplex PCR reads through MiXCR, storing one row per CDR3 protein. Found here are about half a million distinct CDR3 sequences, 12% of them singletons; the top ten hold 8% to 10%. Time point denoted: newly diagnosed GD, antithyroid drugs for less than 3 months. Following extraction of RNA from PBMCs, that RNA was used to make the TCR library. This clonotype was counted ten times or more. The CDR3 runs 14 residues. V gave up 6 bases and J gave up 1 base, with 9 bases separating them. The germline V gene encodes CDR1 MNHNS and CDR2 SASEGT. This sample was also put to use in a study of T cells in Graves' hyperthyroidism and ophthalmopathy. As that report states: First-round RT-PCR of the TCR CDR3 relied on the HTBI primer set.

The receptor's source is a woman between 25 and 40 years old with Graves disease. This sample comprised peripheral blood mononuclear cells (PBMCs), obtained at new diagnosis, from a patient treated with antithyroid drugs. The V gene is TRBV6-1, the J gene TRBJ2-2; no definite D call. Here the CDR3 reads CASRRVGNTGELFF. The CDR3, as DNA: TGTGCCAGCAGAAGGGTGGGGAACACCGGGGAGCTGTTTTTT.